This TCR beta chain was sequenced in a study of CD8+ T cells in alopecia areata. At the level of the study: Oral tofacitinib, 5 to 10 mg twice daily, was given in an open-label trial.

This clone has only one observation. The target antigen is unknown. Extracted RNA was reverse transcribed, and the resulting cDNA served as sequencing template. Produced via immunoSEQ multiplex PCR; TCRdb's table is partial and in-frame only. The table has 100,000 to 150,000 clones, around 49% seen once. Points from the study as a whole: Between patients, shared TCR sequences were less clear than in mice. This was possibly due in part to HLA diversity in the patient population.

V lost 5 bases, J lost 1 base, and 18 bases lay in between. CDR1 is SGHVS, CDR2 FQNEAQ, per germline. CDR3 length: 18 amino acids. As part of sample collection, lesional scalp punch biopsies and peripheral blood were taken from alopecia areata patients. The starting material was CD8+ T cells sorted from blood, obtained at week 0. This rearrangement joins TRBV7-8 to TRBJ2-6; D tentatively fits TRBD1 or TRBD2 (5 bases each). The clonotype was recovered from a human donor with alopecia areata. In nucleotides, the CDR3 is TGTGCCAGCAGCGAGGACCTTGGGGGATATTCTGGGGCCAACGTCCTGACTTTC. This encodes CASSEDLGGYSGANVLTF. Combining the CDR3 with reference TRBV7-8 and TRBJ2-6 gives the whole variable domain GAGVSQSPRYKVAKRGQDVALRCDPISGHVSLFWYQQALGQGPEFLTYFQNEAQLDKSGLPSDRFFAERPEGSVSTLKIQRTQQEDSAVYLCASSEDLGGYSGANVLTFGAGSRLTVL.